This T cell receptor beta chain appears in the sequencing data of a study of identical twins. Healthy Caucasian donors formed the entire cohort. A single record per CDR3 protein comes from TCRdb applying MiXCR to the 5' RACE reads. The data show roughly 720,000 distinct CDR3 sequences, roughly 18% seen once. The CDR3 consists of 17 residues. V was cut by 3 bases and J by 1 base, with 18 bases left in between. CDR1 and CDR2 from the germline V gene are SGDLS and YYNGEE. The same sample was also studied in work on T cells expressing NK-cell markers. That source reports: The study found dominant NKG2C+ clonotypes at about 1.0-8% of CD8+ T cells in about six donors.

The sequenced material came from PBMCs. The rearrangement links TRBV9 to TRBJ2-3; maybe TRBD2 (7 bases). The TCR sequence derives from a woman aged 18-29 years in good health. The CDR3 reads CASSARGGTPRTDTQYF. CDR3 bases: TGTGCCAGCAGCGCGAGGGGGGGGACACCTCGCACAGATACGCAGTATTTT. Variable domain in full (rest from reference TRBV9 and TRBJ2-3): DSGVTQTPKHLITATGQRVTLRCSPRSGDLSVYWYQQSLDQGLQFLIQYYNGEERAKGNILERFSAQQFPDLHSELNLSSLELGDSALYFCASSARGGTPRTDTQYFGPGTRLTVL.